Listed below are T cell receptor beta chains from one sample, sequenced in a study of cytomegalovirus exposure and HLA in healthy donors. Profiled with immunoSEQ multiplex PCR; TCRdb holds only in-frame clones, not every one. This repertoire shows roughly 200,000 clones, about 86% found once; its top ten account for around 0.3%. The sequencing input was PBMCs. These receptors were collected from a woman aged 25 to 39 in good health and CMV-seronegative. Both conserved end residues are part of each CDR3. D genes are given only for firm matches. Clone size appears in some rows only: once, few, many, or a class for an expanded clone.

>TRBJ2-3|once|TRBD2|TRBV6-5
CATGRGNTQYF
TGTGCCACCGGGAGGGGAAATACGCAGTATTTT
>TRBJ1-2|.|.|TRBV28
CASSSPPTGHYGYTF
TGTGCCAGCAGTTCACCACCGACAGGCCACTATGGCTACACCTTC
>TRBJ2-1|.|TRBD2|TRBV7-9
CASSLWGLAGGSYNEQFF
TGTGCCAGCAGCTTATGGGGACTAGCGGGAGGGTCCTACAATGAGCAGTTCTTC
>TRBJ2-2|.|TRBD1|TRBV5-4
CASSRTGSGTGELFF
TGTGCCAGCAGTCGGACAGGGTCGGGCACCGGGGAGCTGTTTTTT
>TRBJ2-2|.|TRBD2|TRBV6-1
CASSELLAGHGELFF
TGTGCCAGCAGTGAACTCCTAGCGGGACACGGGGAGCTGTTTTTT
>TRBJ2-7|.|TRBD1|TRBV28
CASSLPGTVRAYEQYF
TGTGCCAGCAGTTTGCCCGGGACAGTTCGAGCCTACGAGCAGTACTTC
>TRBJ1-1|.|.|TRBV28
CASSLWQNTEAFF
TGTGCCAGCAGTTTGTGGCAGAACACTGAAGCTTTCTTT
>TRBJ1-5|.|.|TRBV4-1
CASSPRFGNSNQPQHF
TGCGCCAGCAGCCCCCGGTTCGGGAACAGCAATCAGCCCCAGCATTTT
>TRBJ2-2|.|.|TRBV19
CASSISGNTGELFF
TGTGCCAGTAGTATTTCGGGAAACACCGGGGAGCTGTTTTTT
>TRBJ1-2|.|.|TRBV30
CAWSYGGGYTF
TGTGCCTGGAGTTACGGGGGAGGCTACACCTTC
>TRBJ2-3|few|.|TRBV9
CASSVMTDTQYF
TGTGCCAGCAGCGTCATGACAGATACGCAGTATTTT
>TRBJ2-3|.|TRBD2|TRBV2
CAIIRGTRESDTQYF
TGTGCCATCATTCGGGGGACTAGAGAATCAGATACGCAGTATTTT
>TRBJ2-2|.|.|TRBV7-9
CASSPPGTGELFF
TGTGCCAGCAGCCCCCCGGGAACCGGGGAGCTGTTTTTT
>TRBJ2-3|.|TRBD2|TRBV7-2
CASSTRGGTDTQYF
TGTGCCAGCAGCACGCGGGGGGGCACAGATACGCAGTATTTT
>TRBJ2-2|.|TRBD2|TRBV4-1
CASSLSGGSGELFF
TGCGCCAGCAGCCTATCGGGAGGGAGCGGGGAGCTGTTTTTT
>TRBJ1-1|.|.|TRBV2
CASSREGGNTEAFF
TGTGCCAGCAGTCGGGAAGGGGGGAACACTGAAGCTTTCTTT
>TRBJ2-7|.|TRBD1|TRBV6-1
CAGATLRDSRQQYF
TGTGCCGGTGCAACCCTCCGGGACAGCCGTCAGCAGTACTTC